The clone carrying this T cell receptor beta chain was found many times. Its antigen is currently unknown. The data are from a study of beta chain features in type 1 diabetes. This CDR3 spans 14 amino acids. V trimming: 9 bases; J trimming: 0 bases; junction bases outside the gene matches: 4. Germline values: CDR1 MNHNS, CDR2 SASEGT. Whole-study results and caveats: A greater similarity of naive, central memory and Treg TCRB repertoires was seen among patients than among healthy donors.

Expressed TCRB transcripts were sequenced because the isolated RNA had all been reverse transcribed beforehand. Libraries were prepared by immunoSEQ multiplex PCR; TCRdb keeps only in-frame clonotypes and omits some of them. The sample shows 310,000 or so clones, roughly 8% of them seen only once. The rearrangement uses TRBV6-1 and TRBJ2-7; TRBD2 matches 11 bases. Sequenced input: central memory CD4+ T cells from blood. The source is a woman under 30 in good health. CDR3 sequence: CARGTSGFSYEQYF. Here the CDR3 DNA reads TGTGCCAGGGGGACTAGCGGATTCTCCTACGAGCAGTACTTC.